The 28 T cell receptor beta chains below all came from one sample that was sequenced in a study of cytomegalovirus exposure and HLA in healthy donors. A multiplex PCR was run with 60 Vbeta primers and 13 Jbeta primers. Here immunoSEQ multiplex PCR was the method, and the copy in TCRdb shows in-frame clones only, minus some. The table shows more than 150,000 clones, with 75% to 85% occurring only once. The sample consisted of PBMCs. Every receptor here comes from a man aged 18-30 years in good health and CMV-seronegative.

The chain combines TRBV4-1 with TRBJ1-3; 10 bases agree with TRBD1. CDR1 is MGHRA and CDR2 is YSYEKL in the germline V gene. V lost 4 bases to trimming and J lost 7 bases; unmatched junction nucleotides: 4. The CDR3 totals 14 residues. The CDR3 nucleotides are TGCGCCAGCAGCCGTGGACAGGGGGTGAACACCATATATTTT. Its translation is CASSRGQGVNTIYF.

This chain joins TRBV6-1 and TRBJ1-4, with 8 nucleotides matching TRBD1. V was pared by 4 bases and J by 8 bases, with 6 bases of the junction left unmatched. The germline CDR1 and CDR2 sequences are MNHNS and SASEGT. The CDR3 is made up of 14 amino acids. The CDR3 DNA is TGTGCCAGCAGTGGACAGGGGAGTGTCGAAAAACTGTTTTTT. Residues: CASSGQGSVEKLFF.

This rearrangement joins TRBV19 to TRBJ2-7; perhaps TRBD2 as D (6 bases). This CDR3 is built from 14 residues. V lost 5 bases and J lost 1, with 12 bases in between. CDR1 and CDR2 (germline): LNHDA, SQIVND (reference sequence). CDR3 nucleotide sequence: TGTGCCAGTAGTGCGGACTACGCATCCTACGAGCAGTACTTC. It is translated as CASSADYASYEQYF.

The chain combines TRBV2 with TRBJ1-2, with 10 bases fitting TRBD1. The CDR3 totals 15 residues. Looked up from germline, CDR1 is SNHLY and CDR2 is FYNNEI. J was trimmed by 7 bases and V by 7 bases; bases with no gene match: 12. This chain's CDR3 is CASTGTGTGAGGYTF. In DNA form, the CDR3 reads TGTGCCAGCACTGGGACCGGGACAGGGGCCGGTGGCTACACCTTC.

The chain combines TRBV19 with TRBJ2-7; unclear D gene. Germline values: CDR1 LNHDA, CDR2 SQIVND (reference sequence). Between the trimmed V and J ends, which lost 6 bases and 0 bases, there was a span of 9 bases. This CDR3 is 13 amino acids long. The CDR3, as DNA: TGTGCCAGTAGCCTCAAGCCCTCCTACGAGCAGTACTTC. Translated: CASSLKPSYEQYF.

This clone has only one observation. The genes are TRBV19 and TRBJ2-1; no reliable D call. From germline, CDR1 is LNHDA and CDR2 SQIVND (reference sequence). Trimming stripped 4 bases from V and 7 bases from J, with 5 bases between. The CDR3 extends over 11 amino acids. The CDR3: CASSTRNEQFF. In DNA form, the CDR3 reads TGTGCCAGTAGTACACGGAATGAGCAGTTCTTC.

This clone has a single count. V and J are TRBV13 and TRBJ1-2; weak D call: TRBD1 (5 bases). Trimming stripped 0 bases from V and 8 bases from J, with 19 bases between. Germline assignment: CDR1 PRHDT and CDR2 FYEKMQ (reference sequence). The CDR3 loop spans 16 amino acids. The CDR3 nucleotides read TGTGCCAGCAGCTTAGGAACCTGGCAGGGCGACAAGGGCTACACCTTC. Its translation: CASSLGTWQGDKGYTF.

This sequence joins TRBV5-1 and TRBJ2-1; possibly TRBD1 for D (5 bases). V dropped 0 bases and J dropped 2 bases, with 12 bases sitting between them. Germline CDR1 reads SGHRS; CDR2 reads YFSETQ. This CDR3 spans 16 amino acids. The CDR3 sequence: CASSLEPPGTYNEQFF. As DNA, the CDR3 is TGCGCCAGCAGCTTGGAGCCTCCAGGGACCTACAATGAGCAGTTCTTC.

For the CDR3, the DNA is TGCAGCGCCGGTAGGGGAAAAATGACAGATACGCAGTATTTT. This gives the protein CSAGRGKMTDTQYF. The V call is TRBV29-1, the J call TRBJ2-3, with D possibly matching TRBD1 (5 bases). V was cut by 7 bases and J by 3 bases, with 17 bases left in between. This CDR3 spans 14 amino acids. Germline V gene sequence: CDR1 SQVTM, CDR2 ANQGSEA.

The J gene is TRBJ1-6, the V gene TRBV5-1; D perhaps matches TRBD1 (6 bases). Trimming left V 2 bases short and J 8 bases short, with 14 bases between. The CDR3 consists of 15 residues. Germline assignment: CDR1 SGHRS and CDR2 YFSETQ. The CDR3: CASSFHREIDSPLHF. The DNA of the CDR3 is TGCGCCAGCAGCTTCCACAGGGAAATCGATTCACCCCTCCACTTT.

The CDR3 DNA sequence: TGCAGCGTTGCGCTAGCGGGAGCTGCAGATACGCAGTATTTT. Encoded protein: CSVALAGAADTQYF. The chain is built from TRBV29-1 and TRBJ2-3; TRBD2 agrees at 10 bases. The V gene end was trimmed by 4 bases and the J gene end by 4 bases; junction bases not matched to a gene: 5. The CDR3 runs to 14 residues. The germline V gene has CDR1 SQVTM and CDR2 ANQGSEA.

The CDR3 is CASSQGGHRSKYF. The CDR3 DNA is TGTGCCAGCAGTCAGGGGGGACACCGCAGCAAGTACTTC. This chain links TRBV25-1 with TRBJ2-4; TRBD1 is a possible D gene (7 bases). There are 13 residues in the CDR3. From germline, CDR1 is MGHDK and CDR2 SYGVNS. Trimming shortened V by 5 bases and J by 14 bases, and 19 bases separated the two germline ends.

The chain uses TRBV29-1 and TRBJ2-2; perhaps TRBD1 as D (6 bases). This CDR3 is 14 amino acids long. In germline, CDR1 is SQVTM, CDR2 ANQGSEA. Trimming took 4 bases from V and 6 from J, leaving 15 bases between them. DNA for the CDR3: TGCAGCGTTGGTGGGGGCGGTCAAGCCGGGGAGCTGTTTTTT. Its protein is CSVGGGGQAGELFF.

The rearrangement links TRBV9 to TRBJ1-2; 10 bases are shared with TRBD1. This CDR3 has 15 amino acids. V dropped 3 bases and J dropped 5; count of bases not matched to a gene: 7. Germline V gene data show CDR1 as SGDLS and CDR2 as YYNGEE. CDR3: CASSATTGGAYGYTF. For the CDR3, the DNA is TGTGCCAGCAGCGCAACGACAGGGGGCGCATATGGCTACACCTTC.

J is TRBJ2-3 and V is TRBV27; 8 bases align to TRBD2. The CDR3 is 13 residues long. Germline V gene data show CDR1 as MNHEY and CDR2 as SMNVEV (reference sequence). V shed 6 bases and J 3 bases; nucleotides not matched to a gene: 2. CDR3 amino acids: CASRRLATDTQYF. The CDR3 DNA follows: TGTGCCAGCAGGCGACTAGCGACAGATACGCAGTATTTT.

The CDR3, as DNA: TGTGCCAGCAGCCAAGAACTACCCGCCTTTGAAAAACTGTTTTTT. Its translation is CASSQELPAFEKLFF. The genes are TRBV4-2 and TRBJ1-4; D unresolved. CDR3 length: 15 amino acids. Germline V gene sequence: CDR1 LGHNA, CDR2 YNFKEQ. V lost 0 bases and J lost 7, with 12 bases in between.

V and J are TRBV19 and TRBJ1-4; TRBD1 matches at 7 bases. With 6 bases clipped from V and 0 bases from J, the junction kept 4 bases outside the gene matches. The V gene's germline CDR1 is LNHDA and CDR2 SQIVND (reference sequence). The CDR3 runs 15 residues. CDR3 protein: CASRDRPATNEKLFF. CDR3 coding DNA: TGTGCCAGTAGGGACAGGCCCGCAACTAATGAAAAACTGTTTTTT.

This rearrangement joins TRBV2 to TRBJ2-2; TRBD1 agrees at 11 bases. The germline V gene has CDR1 SNHLY and CDR2 FYNNEI. The V gene end was trimmed by 1 base and the J gene end by 6 bases; junction bases not matched to a gene: 7. The CDR3 has 17 residues. Here the CDR3 DNA reads TGTGCCAGCAGTGAAGTTGTTGGGACAGGGGGTGCCGGGGAGCTGTTTTTT. It is translated as CASSEVVGTGGAGELFF. Complete variable domain (other parts from reference TRBV2 and TRBJ2-2): EPEVTQTPSHQVTQMGQEVILRCVPISNHLYFYWYRQILGQKVEFLVSFYNNEISEKSEIFDDQFSVERPDGSNFTLKIRSTKLEDSAMYFCASSEVVGTGGAGELFFGEGSRLTVL.

This chain links TRBV6-6 with TRBJ1-3; D is uncertain. Trimming removed 0 bases at V and 8 bases at J, with 11 bases between. This CDR3 comprises 14 residues. Germline V gives CDR1 MNHNY, CDR2 SVGAGI (reference sequence). In DNA form, the CDR3 reads TGTGCCAGCAGTTACTCGAACATCGGAGACACCATATATTTT. It translates to CASSYSNIGDTIYF.

The chain joins TRBV11-3 to TRBJ2-7, with a possible D match to TRBD1 (5 bases). The V gene lost 1 base and the J gene lost 3 bases, with 7 bases spanning the gap. Germline V gene lookup returns CDR1 SGHNT and CDR2 YENEEA. The CDR3 extends over 13 amino acids. CDR3 loop: CASSLGQYYEQYF. CDR3 nucleotides: TGTGCCAGCAGCTTAGGACAGTACTACGAGCAGTACTTC. Full variable domain (missing parts from reference TRBV11-3 and TRBJ2-7): EAGVVQSPRYKIIEKKQPVAFWCNPISGHNTLYWYLQNLGQGPELLIRYENEEAVDDSQLPKDRFSAERLKGVDSTLKIQPAELGDSAVYLCASSLGQYYEQYFGPGTRLTVT.

V is TRBV7-2 and J is TRBJ2-1; TRBD2 matches at 13 bases. The CDR3 is made up of 16 amino acids. The germline CDR1 and CDR2 sequences are SGHTA and FQGNSA. V gave up 4 bases and J gave up 9 bases; unmatched junction bases: 9. The CDR3 spells CASSSHTSGGASEQFF. In nucleotides, the CDR3 is TGTGCCAGCAGCTCTCATACTAGCGGGGGGGCAAGTGAGCAGTTCTTC.

This clone was counted between two and nine times. V gene TRBV15 combines with J gene TRBJ1-4; 9 bases match TRBD1. Germline trimming cut 5 bases from V and 4 bases from J; bases unmatched to any gene: 8. There are 16 residues in the CDR3. Germline CDR1 LNHNV, CDR2 YYDKDF (reference sequence). The CDR3 nucleotides read TGTGCCACCAGCCGAAAAGGGACAGGGAGTAATGAAAAACTGTTTTTT. Residues: CATSRKGTGSNEKLFF.

J is TRBJ1-1 and V is TRBV11-2; D remains ambiguous. The CDR3 sequence is 16 residues long. Germline CDR1 SGHAT, CDR2 FQNNGV. Trimming stripped 2 bases from V and 1 base from J, with 14 bases between. The CDR3: CASSLTLTRRNTEAFF. CDR3 coding DNA: TGTGCCAGCAGCTTAACGCTAACCCGGAGGAACACTGAAGCTTTCTTT.

The rearrangement links TRBV7-2 to TRBJ1-6; no clear D. V was clipped by 1 base and J by 5 bases, with 9 bases between them. The CDR3 spans 15 residues. CDR1 and CDR2 (germline): SGHTA, FQGNSA. CDR3 loop: CASSLESQNNSPLHF. The CDR3 DNA reads as TGTGCCAGCAGCTTAGAATCCCAGAATAATTCACCCCTCCACTTT. The variable domain in full, completed from reference TRBV7-2 and TRBJ1-6, reads GAGVSQSPSNKVTEKGKDVELRCDPISGHTALYWYRQSLGQGLEFLIYFQGNSAPDKSGLPSDRFSAERTGGSVSTLTIQRTQQEDSAVYLCASSLESQNNSPLHFGNGTRLTVT.

This clone was counted a single time. The CDR3 reads CASSLRPTNEKLFF. CDR3 DNA: TGTGCCAGCAGCTTGCGGCCAACTAATGAAAAACTGTTTTTT. The V gene is TRBV7-2, the J gene TRBJ1-4; D is undetermined. Germline CDR1 SGHTA, CDR2 FQGNSA. This CDR3 is built from 14 residues. The V end lost 3 bases, the J end lost 0 bases, and 5 bases lay between the germline ends. The full variable domain, completed using reference TRBV7-2 and TRBJ1-4, is GAGVSQSPSNKVTEKGKDVELRCDPISGHTALYWYRQSLGQGLEFLIYFQGNSAPDKSGLPSDRFSAERTGGSVSTLTIQRTQQEDSAVYLCASSLRPTNEKLFFGSGTQLSVL.

This chain connects TRBV7-9 to TRBJ2-7, with 9 bases aligning to TRBD1. Germline assignment: CDR1 SEHNR and CDR2 FQNEAQ (reference sequence). J gave up 1 base and V 6 bases, and 7 bases lay outside the gene matches. There are 15 residues in the CDR3. The chain's CDR3 is CASRAGTGLSYEQYF. Written as DNA, the CDR3 is TGTGCCAGCAGGGCCGGGACAGGGCTTTCCTACGAGCAGTACTTC.

V is TRBV5-1 and J is TRBJ1-4; D gene uncertain. The CDR3 extends over 15 amino acids. Germline values: CDR1 SGHRS, CDR2 YFSETQ. V was clipped by 0 bases and J by 4 bases, with 10 bases between them. The CDR3 coding sequence is TGCGCCAGCAGCTTGGAACACAGCCGTAATGAAAAACTGTTTTTT. Translation gives CASSLEHSRNEKLFF.

V and J are TRBV15 and TRBJ2-5; TRBD1 might be the D (7 bases). The germline V gene has CDR1 LNHNV and CDR2 YYDKDF (reference sequence). This CDR3 contains 14 residues. V lost 1 base to trimming and J lost 11 bases, with 17 bases between them. The CDR3 here is CATSRGDRGREQYF. CDR3 bases: TGTGCCACCAGCAGAGGGGACAGAGGTCGGGAGCAGTACTTC.